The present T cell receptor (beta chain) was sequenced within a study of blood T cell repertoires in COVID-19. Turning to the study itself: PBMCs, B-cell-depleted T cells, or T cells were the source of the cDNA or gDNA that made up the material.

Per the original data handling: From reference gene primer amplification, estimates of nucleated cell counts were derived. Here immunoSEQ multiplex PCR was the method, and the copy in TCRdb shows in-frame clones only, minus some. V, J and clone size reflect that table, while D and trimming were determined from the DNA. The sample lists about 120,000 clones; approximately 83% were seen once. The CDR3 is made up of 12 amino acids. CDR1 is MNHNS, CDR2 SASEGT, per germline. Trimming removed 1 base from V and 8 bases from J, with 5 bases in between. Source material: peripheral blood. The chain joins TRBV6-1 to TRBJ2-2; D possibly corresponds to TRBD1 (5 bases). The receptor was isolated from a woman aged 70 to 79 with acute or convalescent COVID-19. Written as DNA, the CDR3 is TGTGCCAGCAGTGAAGGACAGGGGGAGCTGTTTTTT. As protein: CASSEGQGELFF.